This entry describes one TCR beta chain. Produced via immunoSEQ multiplex PCR; TCRdb's table is partial and in-frame only. The top ten clones hold approximately 6.8% of a sample with roughly 59,000 clones, approximately 80% of them seen once. The data are from a study of blood T cell repertoires in COVID-19. Study-wide background: The United States, Italy and Spain were the sources of the acute and convalescent COVID-19 samples.

This CDR3 region has 17 residues. After removal of 2 bases from V and 6 bases from J, the junction contained 8 bases not matched to a gene. The germline CDR1 and CDR2 sequences are MNHNS and SASEGT. This receptor was taken from a woman aged 45-65 years with active or convalescent COVID-19. The gene calls are TRBV6-1 and TRBJ2-3; 13 nucleotides agree with TRBD2. The sequenced material came from peripheral blood. The CDR3 DNA reads TGTGCCAGCAGTGAACAATGGGGGACTAGCGGGGCGGATACGCAGTATTTT. Translation: CASSEQWGTSGADTQYF.